This TCR beta chain was captured by sequencing in a study of identical twins. Regarding the study as a whole: Abundant cord blood beta clonotypes carried fewer insertions; memory repertoires showed none.

TCRdb used MiXCR to reprocess the 5' RACE reads, holding one entry per CDR3 protein. The profile covers 100,000 or so distinct CDR3 sequences, with just under 6% appearing a single time and about 12% taken by the ten largest. This clonotype was detected ten times or more. Antigen specificity is unknown. CDR1 and CDR2 (germline): SGHTA, FQGNSA. This CDR3 comprises 14 residues. The V end lost 2 bases, the J end lost 6 bases, and 13 bases lay between the germline ends. Only healthy Caucasians were included as donors. This sequence was found in a woman aged 50 to 60 in good health. Sequencing input: memory T cells sorted from blood. The J gene is TRBJ1-1, the V gene TRBV7-2; maybe TRBD1 (6 bases). CDR3 loop: CASSLQGSSAEAFF. The CDR3 nucleotides read TGTGCCAGCAGCTTACAGGGGAGTTCGGCTGAAGCTTTCTTT.